Listed below are T cell receptor beta chains from one sample, sequenced in a study of shared clonotypes between healthy human individuals. Profiling relied on immunoSEQ multiplex PCR, and the TCRdb table lists in-frame clones only, not all of them. The sample records a few million clones, roughly 93% being singletons. Sequencing used naive CD4+ T cells from PBMCs. The receptors were gathered from a man aged 18 to 30 in good health. Some clones in this sample may be carry-over from other donors' samples. CDR3s include the opening cysteine and the closing phenylalanine or tryptophan. D genes are given only for firm matches. Clone size is stated in some rows and not others, as once, few, many or a class when expanded.

-,TRBV7-9,-,TRBJ2-7,CASSLDARGHEQYF,TGTGCCAGCAGCTTAGACGCCAGGGGCCACGAGCAGTACTTC
TRBD1,TRBV5-1,-,TRBJ2-5,CASSPTGTAYQETQYF,TGCGCCAGCAGCCCAACCGGGACAGCGTACCAAGAGACCCAGTACTTC
-,TRBV5-4,few,TRBJ1-1,CASSGGGQANTEAFF,TGTGCCAGCAGCGGAGGCGGACAAGCGAACACTGAAGCTTTCTTT
-,TRBV5-1,once,TRBJ2-5,CASSLPAVQETQYF,TGCGCCAGCAGCCTTCCGGCAGTCCAAGAGACCCAGTACTTC
TRBD1,TRBV4-2,few,TRBJ1-5,CASSLEDRANQPQHF,TGTGCCAGCAGCCTTGAGGACAGGGCGAATCAGCCCCAGCATTTT
TRBD1,TRBV5-4,-,TRBJ2-7,CASSLLQGADEQYF,TGTGCCAGCAGCTTGCTACAGGGGGCCGACGAGCAGTACTTC
TRBD1,TRBV30,-,TRBJ2-7,CAWSRTGSSYEQYF,TGTGCCTGGAGTCGGACAGGGAGCTCCTACGAGCAGTACTTC
-,TRBV18,-,TRBJ2-5,CASSPLHQETQYF,TGTGCCAGCTCACCACTTCACCAAGAGACCCAGTACTTC
-,TRBV4-3,-,TRBJ1-1,CASSHQRGSEAFF,TGCGCCAGCAGCCATCAAAGGGGATCTGAAGCTTTCTTT
-,TRBV28,-,TRBJ2-2,CASSLRGRNTGELFF,TGTGCCAGCAGTTTAAGAGGGAGGAACACCGGGGAGCTGTTTTTT
-,TRBV10-1,-,TRBJ2-1,CASSESASTAYNEQFF,TGCGCCAGCAGTGAGTCCGCTAGTACGGCCTACAATGAGCAGTTCTTC
-,TRBV6-1,-,TRBJ2-2,CASSGRQEYTGELFF,TGTGCCAGCAGTGGGAGACAGGAGTACACCGGGGAGCTGTTTTTT
TRBD1,TRBV5-1,-,TRBJ2-1,CASNDRGSRGNEQFF,TGCGCCAGCAACGACAGGGGGAGCCGTGGGAATGAGCAGTTCTTC
-,TRBV2,-,TRBJ2-7,CASSSTGYEQYF,TGTGCCAGCAGCTCGACAGGCTACGAGCAGTACTTC
-,TRBV15,-,TRBJ1-1,CATSRDLRGLNTEAFF,TGTGCCACCAGCAGAGATTTACGGGGCCTGAACACTGAAGCTTTCTTT
TRBD2,TRBV28,-,TRBJ2-1,CASSLWAAGEVNEQFF,TGTGCCAGCAGTTTATGGGCGGCGGGAGAGGTTAATGAGCAGTTCTTC
TRBD1,TRBV28,-,TRBJ2-7,CASSLWQGDFEQYF,TGTGCCAGCAGTTTATGGCAGGGGGATTTCGAGCAGTACTTC
-,TRBV30,-,TRBJ1-1,CASHPHGGAFF,TGTGCCTCCCACCCCCATGGTGGCGCTTTCTTT
-,TRBV19,-,TRBJ2-2,CASSRTDAGELFF,TGTGCCAGTAGTAGGACGGACGCCGGGGAGCTGTTTTTT
-,TRBV4-1,-,TRBJ2-7,CAAAKEDFYEQYF,TGCGCCGCAGCCAAGGAGGACTTCTACGAGCAGTACTTC
TRBD1,TRBV19,-,TRBJ2-7,CASSPWDRSSYEQYF,TGTGCCAGTAGTCCTTGGGACAGAAGCTCCTACGAGCAGTACTTC
-,TRBV5-1,-,TRBJ2-2,CASSLALSGANTGELFF,TGCGCCAGCAGCTTGGCCTTGTCGGGAGCGAACACCGGGGAGCTGTTTTTT
-,TRBV6-6,-,TRBJ2-7,CASSYSKPLQGYEQYF,TGTGCCAGCAGTTACTCGAAACCCCTCCAGGGCTACGAGCAGTACTTC
-,TRBV28,-,TRBJ2-1,CASSLDPRLGNEQFF,TGTGCCAGCAGTTTAGACCCCCGTCTCGGCAATGAGCAGTTCTTC
-,TRBV27,-,TRBJ2-1,CASSLSLRMGQFF,TGTGCCAGCAGTTTGTCTCTCAGAATGGGGCAGTTCTTC
TRBD2,TRBV28,-,TRBJ2-7,CASSPPGLAGTYEQYF,TGTGCCAGCAGTCCCCCGGGACTAGCGGGGACCTACGAGCAGTACTTC
TRBD2,TRBV7-3,-,TRBJ2-3,CASSSTAGGLNTQYF,TGTGCCAGCAGCTCCACAGCGGGAGGATTGAATACGCAGTATTTT
TRBD1,TRBV18,-,TRBJ2-5,CASSPPWTGGGETQYF,TGTGCCAGCTCACCACCGTGGACAGGGGGCGGCGAGACCCAGTACTTC
-,TRBV6-5,-,TRBJ2-7,CASSSRSLVGYEQYF,TGTGCCAGCAGTTCTCGCTCCCTTGTAGGCTACGAGCAGTACTTC
-,TRBV30,-,TRBJ1-3,CAWSRRAGSGNTIYF,TGTGCCTGGAGCCGCCGGGCGGGATCTGGAAACACCATATATTTT
-,TRBV18,-,TRBJ2-2,CASSPPGDLSGELFF,TGTGCCAGCTCCCCCCCCGGGGACCTGAGCGGGGAGCTGTTTTTT
-,TRBV7-6,-,TRBJ2-7,CASSLFEDYEQYF,TGTGCCAGCAGCTTATTTGAAGATTACGAGCAGTACTTC
TRBD1,TRBV15,-,TRBJ1-1,CATGRQGGTEAFF,TGTGCCACCGGCCGACAGGGGGGCACTGAAGCTTTCTTT
TRBD1,TRBV5-1,-,TRBJ1-3,CASSLRDSGNTIYF,TGCGCCAGCAGCTTGAGGGACAGTGGAAACACCATATATTTT
-,TRBV23-1,-,TRBJ2-4,CASRSSLTVGKNIQYF,TGCGCCAGCAGATCCAGCCTCACAGTTGGCAAAAACATTCAGTACTTC
-,TRBV14,-,TRBJ1-1,CASSQDTGTREAFF,TGTGCCAGCAGCCAAGATACGGGGACCAGAGAAGCTTTCTTT
TRBD1,TRBV14,-,TRBJ2-7,CASSQGGQGAQYF,TGTGCCAGCAGCCAAGGGGGGCAGGGGGCCCAGTACTTC
-,TRBV18,-,TRBJ2-6,CASSPPPKGGYVLTF,TGTGCCAGCTCACCACCGCCGAAAGGGGGATACGTCCTGACTTTC
-,TRBV7-9,-,TRBJ2-7,CASSGAVEGGYEQYF,TGTGCCAGCAGCGGAGCGGTGGAGGGGGGTTACGAGCAGTACTTC
-,TRBV25-1,few,TRBJ1-1,CASSQELNTEAFF,TGTGCCAGCAGTCAGGAATTGAACACTGAAGCTTTCTTT
-,TRBV28,-,TRBJ2-7,CASRSRGLGEQYF,TGTGCCAGCAGGTCCCGGGGGCTGGGCGAGCAGTACTTC
-,TRBV28,-,TRBJ1-5,CASIPPGRGGQPQHF,TGTGCCAGCATCCCCCCGGGGAGGGGGGGTCAGCCCCAGCATTTT
-,TRBV21-1,-,TRBJ2-7,CASSPMTSGRACEQYF,TGTGCCAGCAGCCCTATGACTAGCGGGAGGGCCTGCGAGCAGTACTTC
-,TRBV18,-,TRBJ2-1,CASSPESEQFF,TGTGCCAGCTCCCCCGAGAGTGAGCAGTTCTTC
-,TRBV7-9,-,TRBJ2-2,CASSRDTGELFF,TGTGCCAGCAGCCGGGACACCGGGGAGCTGTTTTTT
-,TRBV30,-,TRBJ1-3,CAWSVNLGNTIYF,TGTGCCTGGAGTGTAAACTTAGGAAACACCATATATTTT
TRBD1,TRBV28,-,TRBJ1-4,CASSLPGTGNEKLFF,TGTGCCAGCAGTTTACCCGGGACAGGGAACGAAAAACTGTTTTTT
TRBD2,TRBV28,-,TRBJ2-1,CASSLELAGGYPFF,TGTGCCAGCAGTTTGGAACTAGCGGGAGGTTATCCGTTCTTC
TRBD2,TRBV7-2,-,TRBJ2-1,CASSLTLAGVYNEQFF,TGTGCCAGCAGCTTGACTCTAGCGGGAGTCTACAATGAGCAGTTCTTC